The 15 T cell receptor beta chains reported below all come from one sample, sequenced in a study of CXCR3-negative and CXCR3-positive naive CD8 T cells. Researchers prepared the TRB cDNA libraries using 5' RACE with UMI labels. TCRdb re-called the 5' RACE reads; one entry per CDR3 protein, DNA not given. This listing includes tens of thousands of distinct CDR3 sequences. The sequenced material came from naive CXCR3- CD8+ T cells from blood. As to subset: CD45RO-CCR7+CD27+CD95- naive CD8+ T cells lacking CXCR3 (TNR3-). These receptors came from a human donor in good health. Some clones in this sample may be carry-over from other donors' samples.

The chain carries TRBV14 and TRBJ2-7. Per germline, CDR1 SGHDN and CDR2 FVKESK. This CDR3 has 14 residues. CDR3 in amino acids: CASSQHGGQNEQYF.

The J gene is TRBJ2-5, the V gene TRBV29-1. Germline CDR1 is SQVTM and CDR2 is ANQGSEA. This CDR3 has 12 residues. The CDR3 is CSVDDFPQTQYF.

This rearrangement joins TRBV7-6 to TRBJ2-7; TCRdb designates TRBD1, a call that cannot be tested without DNA. Germline V lookup: CDR1 SGHVS, CDR2 FNYEAQ. This CDR3 region has 14 residues. The CDR3 is CASSATGSLNEQYF.

The chain has TRBV12-3 or TRBV12-4 and TRBJ2-5. This CDR3 is built from 14 residues. This CDR3 reads CASSLRTPQETQYF.

This CDR3 reads CASSTSRGSSYEQYF. This rearrangement joins TRBV5-1 to TRBJ2-7; checking the TCRdb D call of TRBD1 is not possible without DNA. This CDR3 has 15 amino acids. CDR1 is SGHRS and CDR2 is YFSETQ in the germline V gene.

This chain uses TRBV23-1 with TRBJ2-7; TCRdb reports TRBD2, a call that lacks DNA to check it against. TRBV23-1 is reported as an ORF; its role is uncertain. The CDR3 has 14 amino acids. This CDR3 reads CASSPSGGSYEQYF.

J is TRBJ2-3 and V is TRBV6-2 or TRBV6-3; TCRdb proposes TRBD1, but this gene call is untestable without DNA. The CDR3 totals 15 residues. Germline CDR1 is MNHEY and CDR2 is SVGEGT. The CDR3 spells CASREDRAVTDTQYF.

This chain joins TRBV5-1 and TRBJ2-7. The germline gives CDR1 SGHRS, CDR2 YFSETQ. This CDR3 contains 13 residues. The CDR3 loop reads CATRGGNSYEQYF.

The chain couples TRBV7-9 to TRBJ1-4; without DNA, the TCRdb call of TRBD1 cannot be checked. The CDR3 sequence is 14 residues long. CDR1 is SEHNR and CDR2 is FQNEAQ in the germline V gene (reference sequence). CDR3: CASSLIMGDEKLFF.

The chain couples TRBV27 to TRBJ1-1; the D call of TRBD1 rests on TCRdb alone, since no DNA is present to check it. Germline CDR1 MNHEY, CDR2 SMNVEV (reference sequence). CDR3 size: 12 residues. CDR3: CASRDTSWVAFF.

This clonotype is classed as medium-sized (0.01 to 0.1%) by frequency. V is TRBV10-3 and J is TRBJ2-7; TCRdb selects TRBD1, and the lack of DNA leaves this call unchecked. The CDR3 is 12 residues long. Germline V gene lookup returns CDR1 ENHRY and CDR2 SYGVKD. This CDR3 reads CAIRMDRAPLYF.

This chain links TRBV7-3 with TRBJ2-3. Germline values: CDR1 SGHTA, CDR2 FQGTGA. This CDR3 is 15 amino acids long. CDR3 region: CASSLGLTNTDTQYF.

This chain joins TRBV4-3 and TRBJ2-5. The CDR3 is 15 residues long. In germline, CDR1 is LGHNA, CDR2 YSLEER. The CDR3 loop reads CASSQARGPQETQYF.

This chain links TRBV4-2 with TRBJ1-1; TCRdb designates TRBD1, a call that cannot be tested without DNA. The CDR3 consists of 14 residues. Germline CDR1 LGHNA, CDR2 YNFKEQ. CDR3 sequence reads: CASSRTRDDTEAFF.

The genes are TRBV12-3 or TRBV12-4 and TRBJ2-7; with no DNA, the TCRdb D assignment of TRBD1 cannot be verified. The CDR3 spans 15 residues. The CDR3 protein is CASSFDPGQGYEQYF.